Below are 8 T cell receptor beta chains sequenced from a single sample in a study of identical twins. TCRdb fed the 5' RACE reads into MiXCR, producing one record per CDR3 protein. This sample yields approximately 600,000 distinct CDR3 sequences, of which just over 7% are seen a single time; 1.6% belongs to the top ten. The same sample was also used in a study of yellow fever vaccine responses in identical twins.

Sequencing was performed on PBMCs. The source is a woman under 30 in good health.

V and J are TRBV12-3 or TRBV12-4 and TRBJ1-2; D is ambiguous. V was cut by 0 bases and J by 12 bases, with 11 bases left in between. The CDR3 has 12 amino acids. The CDR3 is CASSLARGAHTF. CDR3 DNA sequence: TGTGCCAGCAGTTTAGCGCGGGGTGCGCACACCTTC.

This clonotype was counted ten times or more. V usage is TRBV7-9 and J usage is TRBJ2-7; the D gene could be TRBD1 or TRBD2 (5 bases each). This CDR3 comprises 15 residues. Germline CDR1 is SEHNR and CDR2 is FQNEAQ (reference sequence). V dropped 6 bases and J dropped 5 bases, with 20 bases sitting between them. CDR3 amino acids: CASRHSGSATHEQYF. In nucleotides, the CDR3 is TGTGCCAGCAGACACTCAGGGAGTGCTACCCACGAGCAGTACTTC.

This clonotype was counted at least ten times. The chain couples TRBV2 to TRBJ2-1; no firm D call. CDR3 length equals 11 residues. The V and J ends lost 4 bases and 5 bases respectively, with 3 bases between them. From germline, CDR1 is SNHLY and CDR2 FYNNEI. CDR3 DNA sequence: TGTGCCAGCAGTGCTCACAATGAGCAGTTCTTC. Translation: CASSAHNEQFF.

This clonotype came up a few times. The J gene is TRBJ2-1, the V gene TRBV6-5, with a weak D call TRBD2 (5 bases). Trimming took 0 bases from V and 1 from J, leaving 13 bases between them. Germline CDR1 MNHEY, CDR2 SVGAGI. The CDR3 length is 17 residues. The CDR3 sequence is CASSYSIISGSYNEQFF. The CDR3, as DNA: TGTGCCAGCAGTTACTCTATAATCAGCGGATCCTACAATGAGCAGTTCTTC.

In this sample, this clonotype turned up a few times. The chain joins TRBV11-2 to TRBJ2-7, with 9 bases identical to TRBD2. This CDR3 comprises 21 residues. Germline V gene sequence: CDR1 SGHAT, CDR2 FQNNGV. J was trimmed by 1 base and V by 1 base; bases with no gene match: 20. The CDR3 is CASSLVPRGRGRLAGSYEQYF. CDR3 nucleotides: TGTGCCAGCAGCTTAGTTCCGCGAGGAAGAGGTAGGCTAGCGGGATCCTACGAGCAGTACTTC.

In this sample, this clonotype turned up many times. This rearrangement joins TRBV5-6 to TRBJ1-2; possibly TRBD1 for D (6 bases). The CDR3 covers 19 residues. V was pared by 0 bases and J by 0 bases, with 21 bases between. CDR1 is SGHDT and CDR2 is YYEEEE in the germline V gene. The CDR3 loop is CASSLVVLIRGLPNYGYTF. CDR3 sequence (DNA): TGTGCCAGCAGCTTGGTGGTTCTTATCAGGGGCCTTCCTAACTATGGCTACACCTTC.

This clonotype was observed at least ten times. V and J are TRBV9 and TRBJ2-1; D possibly corresponds to TRBD2 (6 bases). CDR1 is SGDLS and CDR2 is YYNGEE in the germline V gene. Trimming left V 3 bases short and J 4 bases short, with 11 bases between. The CDR3 sequence is 14 residues long. The DNA for the CDR3 is TGTGCCAGCAGCGCGGGAGAAGGGTACAATGAGCAGTTCTTC. As protein: CASSAGEGYNEQFF.

CDR3 in amino acids: CASSYDDRALHGEQYF. CDR3 nucleotides: TGTGCCAGCAGCTACGATGACAGGGCCCTCCATGGCGAGCAGTACTTC. This sequence joins TRBV11-2 and TRBJ2-7; 7 bases are shared with TRBD1. Germline assignment: CDR1 SGHAT and CDR2 FQNNGV. The length of the CDR3 is 16 residues. With 4 bases clipped from V and 6 bases from J, the junction kept 15 bases outside the gene matches.